Each of the 6 T cell receptor beta chains below was sequenced from the same sample in a study of early T cells in non-severe SARS-CoV-2 infection (dated by TCRdb to about 2021). Libraries were prepared through 5' RACE. The sample was run on a NextSeq 500. The public sequencing data were trimmed at Q25 with fastp and processed into clonotypes with MiXCR by TCRdb, which kept only in-frame beta chains. Each entry is one CDR3 protein sequence, shown with its most common DNA and genes. The sample yields 55,000 to 75,000 distinct CDR3 sequences; 9.5% to 15% were counted once. The leading ten clones occupy roughly 1.7% of the sample. Input material: whole blood. All receptors derive from an adult who was a healthcare worker with PCR-confirmed SARS-CoV-2 infection or an uninfected control (not recorded which).

The chain is built from TRBV5-5 and TRBJ1-5; TRBD1 matches at 7 bases. The germline CDR1 and CDR2 sequences are SGHKS and YYEKEE (reference sequence). The CDR3 has 15 residues. V trimming: 5 bases; J trimming: 5 bases; junction bases outside the gene matches: 10. The CDR3 DNA reads as TGTGCCAGCAGAGGGACAGTTCGAAGCGATCAGCCCCAGCATTTT. Encoded protein: CASRGTVRSDQPQHF.

This chain uses TRBV18 with TRBJ1-2; D possibly corresponds to TRBD1 (6 bases). CDR1 is KGHSH and CDR2 is LQKENI in the germline V gene. The CDR3 is 13 amino acids. The V end lost 6 bases, the J end lost 1 base, and 9 bases lay between the germline ends. CDR3 DNA sequence: TGTGCCAGCTCTCCGGACAGTAACTATGGCTACACCTTC. It specifies CASSPDSNYGYTF.

Many counts were recorded for this clonotype. The genes are TRBV12-3 or TRBV12-4 and TRBJ1-1; D gene unclear. The CDR3 consists of 14 residues. With 4 bases removed from V and 11 bases from J, the gap between germline ends came to 20 bases. The CDR3 nucleotides are TGTGCCAGCAGTTCCCCGTATCGGAGGCGAAAGGCTTTCTTT. Translating it yields CASSSPYRRRKAFF.

This clonotype occurred many times. The genes are TRBV12-3 or TRBV12-4 and TRBJ2-7; D perhaps matches TRBD2 (5 bases). The V end lost 8 bases, the J end lost 3 bases, and 11 bases lay between the germline ends. The CDR3 extends over 12 amino acids. In DNA form, the CDR3 reads TGTGCCAGCGGCCTAGCTCACTACGAGCAGTACTTC. Translated: CASGLAHYEQYF.

There are many counts of this clonotype. The rearrangement uses TRBV7-6 and TRBJ2-7; D is unclear. Germline CDR1 reads SGHVS; CDR2 reads FNYEAQ. The CDR3 runs 14 residues. Deletions cut 4 bases from V and 2 bases from J, with 12 bases between. The CDR3 region has the DNA TGTGCCAGCAGCTCTCAGGACGGACCCTACGAGCAGTACTTC. It codes for CASSSQDGPYEQYF.

This clonotype was recorded at least ten times. The J gene is TRBJ2-1, the V gene TRBV20-1, with 10 positions matching TRBD2. The CDR3 covers 15 residues. The trim removed 2 bases at V and 6 bases at J, leaving 7 bases unmatched. The V gene's germline CDR1 is DFQATT and CDR2 SNEGSKA (reference sequence). The CDR3 protein is CSARPGSGGANEQFF. CDR3 nucleotide sequence: TGCAGTGCTAGACCAGGAAGCGGGGGGGCCAATGAGCAGTTCTTC.